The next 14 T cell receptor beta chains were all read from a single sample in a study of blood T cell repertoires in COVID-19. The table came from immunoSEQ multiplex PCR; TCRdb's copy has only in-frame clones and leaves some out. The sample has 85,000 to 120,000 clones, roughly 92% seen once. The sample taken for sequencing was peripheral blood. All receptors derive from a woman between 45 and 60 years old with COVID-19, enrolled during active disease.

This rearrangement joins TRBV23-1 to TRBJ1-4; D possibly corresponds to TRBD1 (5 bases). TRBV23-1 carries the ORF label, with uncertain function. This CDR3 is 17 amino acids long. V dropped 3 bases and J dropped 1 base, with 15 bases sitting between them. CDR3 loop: CASSHVPVGVTNEKLFF. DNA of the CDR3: TGCGCCAGCAGTCATGTCCCGGTAGGGGTAACTAATGAAAAACTGTTTTTT.

The chain's CDR3 is CASSDRGGDEQFF. Here the CDR3 DNA reads TGTGCCAGTTCGGACAGGGGTGGGGATGAGCAGTTCTTC. The chain employs TRBV19 and TRBJ2-1; 9 nucleotides align to TRBD1. Germline-derived CDR1 and CDR2 are LNHDA and SQIVND (reference sequence). CDR3 length: 13 residues. V dropped 8 bases and J dropped 8; count of bases not matched to a gene: 7.

Here the CDR3 reads CASSLSHTANYGYTF. CDR3 nucleotide sequence: TGTGCCAGCTCATTAAGTCACACAGCTAACTATGGCTACACCTTC. The chain links TRBV19 to TRBJ1-2; no firm D call. The CDR3 has 15 amino acids. Germline V lookup: CDR1 LNHDA, CDR2 SQIVND (reference sequence). The V end was cut by 9 bases, the J end by 0 bases, with 17 bases between.

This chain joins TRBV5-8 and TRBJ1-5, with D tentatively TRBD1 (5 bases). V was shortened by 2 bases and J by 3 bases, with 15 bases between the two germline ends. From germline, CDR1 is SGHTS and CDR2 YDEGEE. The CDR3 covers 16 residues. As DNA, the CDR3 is TGTGCCAGCAGCTTATGGGGTGGGGCGCTCAATCAGCCCCAGCATTTT. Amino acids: CASSLWGGALNQPQHF.

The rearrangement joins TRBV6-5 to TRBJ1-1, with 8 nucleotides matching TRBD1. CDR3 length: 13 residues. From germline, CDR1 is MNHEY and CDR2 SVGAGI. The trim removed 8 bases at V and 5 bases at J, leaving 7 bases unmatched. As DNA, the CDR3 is TGTGCCAGCGGCAGGGGGCGAGCAACTGAAGCTTTCTTT. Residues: CASGRGRATEAFF.

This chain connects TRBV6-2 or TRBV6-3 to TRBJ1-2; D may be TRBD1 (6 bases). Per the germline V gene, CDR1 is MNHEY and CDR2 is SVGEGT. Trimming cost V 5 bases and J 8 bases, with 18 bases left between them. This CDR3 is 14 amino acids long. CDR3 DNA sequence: TGTGCCAGCAGTACCGGGACACGACGAGAGGGCTACACCTTC. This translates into CASSTGTRREGYTF.

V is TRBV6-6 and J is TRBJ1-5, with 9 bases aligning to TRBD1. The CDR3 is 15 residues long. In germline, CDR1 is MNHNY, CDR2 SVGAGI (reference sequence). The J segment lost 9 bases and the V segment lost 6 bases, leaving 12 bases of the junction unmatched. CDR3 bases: TGTGCCAGCAGCCAATCTACAGGGGGCGGGGGGCCCCAGCATTTT. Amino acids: CASSQSTGGGGPQHF.

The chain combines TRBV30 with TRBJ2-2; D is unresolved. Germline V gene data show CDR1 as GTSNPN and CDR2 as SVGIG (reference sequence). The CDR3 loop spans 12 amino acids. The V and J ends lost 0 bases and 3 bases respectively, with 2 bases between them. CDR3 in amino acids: CAWSVYTGELFF. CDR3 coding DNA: TGTGCCTGGAGTGTCTACACCGGGGAGCTGTTTTTT.

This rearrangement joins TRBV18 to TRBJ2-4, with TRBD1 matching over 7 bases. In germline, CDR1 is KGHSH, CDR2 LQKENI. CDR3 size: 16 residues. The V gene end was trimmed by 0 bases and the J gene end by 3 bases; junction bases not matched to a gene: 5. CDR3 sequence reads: CASSPPEDRCKNIQYF. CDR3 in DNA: TGTGCCAGCTCACCACCGGAGGACAGGTGCAAAAACATTCAGTACTTC.

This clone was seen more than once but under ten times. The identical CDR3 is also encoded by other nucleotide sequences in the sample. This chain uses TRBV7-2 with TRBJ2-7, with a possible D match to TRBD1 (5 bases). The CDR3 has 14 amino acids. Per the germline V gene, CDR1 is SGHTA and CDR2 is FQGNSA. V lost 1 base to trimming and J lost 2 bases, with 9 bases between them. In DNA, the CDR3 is TGTGCCAGCAGCTTAGGGGGCGGACCCTACGAGCAGTACTTC. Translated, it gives CASSLGGGPYEQYF. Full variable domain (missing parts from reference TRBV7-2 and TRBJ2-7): GAGVSQSPSNKVTEKGKDVELRCDPISGHTALYWYRQSLGQGLEFLIYFQGNSAPDKSGLPSDRFSAERTGGSVSTLTIQRTQQEDSAVYLCASSLGGGPYEQYFGPGTRLTVT.

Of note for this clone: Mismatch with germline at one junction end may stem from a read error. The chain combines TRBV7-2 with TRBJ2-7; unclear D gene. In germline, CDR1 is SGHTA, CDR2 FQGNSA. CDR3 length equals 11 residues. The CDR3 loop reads CASSLGGEEYF. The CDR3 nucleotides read TGTGCCAGCAGCTTAGGCGGCGAGGAGTACTTC.

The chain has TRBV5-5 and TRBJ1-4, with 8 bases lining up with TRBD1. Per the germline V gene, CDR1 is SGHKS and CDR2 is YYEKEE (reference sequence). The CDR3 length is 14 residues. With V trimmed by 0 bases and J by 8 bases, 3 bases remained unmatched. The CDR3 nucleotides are TGTGCCAGCAGCTTGGGCAGGGGGCGCGAAAAACTGTTTTTT. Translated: CASSLGRGREKLFF.

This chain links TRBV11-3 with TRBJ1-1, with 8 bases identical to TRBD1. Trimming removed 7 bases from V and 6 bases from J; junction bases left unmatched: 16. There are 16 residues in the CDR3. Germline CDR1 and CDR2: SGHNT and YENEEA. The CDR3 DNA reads TGTGCCAGCAAAGACCCAGGGGGCTCTAACCGAGCTGAAGCTTTCTTT. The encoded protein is CASKDPGGSNRAEAFF.

The CDR3 region is CASGLGGQGGYGYTF. The CDR3 DNA sequence: TGTGCTAGTGGTTTGGGTGGACAGGGAGGCTATGGCTACACCTTC. The gene calls are TRBV12-5 and TRBJ1-2, with 8 bases lining up with TRBD1. Trimming took 1 base from V and 4 from J; bases not matched to a gene: 5. From germline, CDR1 is LGHNT and CDR2 FRNRAP. CDR3 length: 15 residues.